This T cell receptor beta chain was retrieved from a study of T cell changes during pregnancy in multiple sclerosis. Germline trimming cut 4 bases from V and 1 base from J; bases unmatched to any gene: 6. The germline gives CDR1 SGHVS, CDR2 FNYEAQ. This CDR3 contains 15 residues. Sequencing was performed with immunoSEQ multiplex PCR; in TCRdb, only in-frame clones are kept and a portion is missing. The data hold around 52,000 clones, with about 90% observed a single time. The specimen comprised CD4+ T cells from peripheral blood mononuclear cells, sampled after pregnancy. The chain uses TRBV7-6 and TRBJ2-5; 7 nucleotides line up with TRBD1. The sequence came from a female donor in good health, enrolled as a control in a pregnancy study. The CDR3, as DNA: TGTGCCAGCAGCTGGGCCCAGGGGGTCCAAGAGACCCAGTACTTC. It specifies CASSWAQGVQETQYF. The full variable domain, rest sourced from reference TRBV7-6 and TRBJ2-5, is GAGVSQSPRYKVTKRGQDVALRCDPISGHVSLYWYRQALGQGPEFLTYFNYEAQQDKSGLPNDRFSAERPEGSISTLTIQRTEQRDSAMYRCASSWAQGVQETQYFGPGTRLLVL.